This TCR beta chain was captured in a study of spatial heterogeneity in lung cancer. Overall study: For the average unique TCR and UMI combination, more than 8.5 occurrences appeared in raw reads.

By proportion, this clonotype is medium-sized (0.01 to 0.1%). Time point defined: sample taken at primary tumor resection. TCRs were sequenced from unsorted whole RNA of tumor, nontumor lung or PBMC. The 72 donors had untreated early-stage non-small cell lung cancer. Every TCR cDNA molecule bore a unique molecular identifier. TCRdb itself ran the 5' RACE reads through MiXCR, one entry per CDR3 protein. Among 6,000 to 9,500 distinct CDR3 sequences listed, roughly 5.6% were seen once. Germline CDR1 reads DFQATT; CDR2 reads SNEGSKA (reference sequence). The CDR3 consists of 13 residues. V was clipped by 8 bases and J by 5 bases; unmatched bases: 11.

The V call is TRBV20-1, the J call TRBJ2-7, with TRBD2 matching 8 bases. The source of this sequence is a male donor with early-stage non-small cell lung cancer. Sequenced here: PBMCs, sampled at surgery. The CDR3 loop reads CSTGLAGPHEQYF. The DNA for the CDR3 is TGCAGTACCGGACTAGCTGGTCCCCACGAGCAGTACTTC.